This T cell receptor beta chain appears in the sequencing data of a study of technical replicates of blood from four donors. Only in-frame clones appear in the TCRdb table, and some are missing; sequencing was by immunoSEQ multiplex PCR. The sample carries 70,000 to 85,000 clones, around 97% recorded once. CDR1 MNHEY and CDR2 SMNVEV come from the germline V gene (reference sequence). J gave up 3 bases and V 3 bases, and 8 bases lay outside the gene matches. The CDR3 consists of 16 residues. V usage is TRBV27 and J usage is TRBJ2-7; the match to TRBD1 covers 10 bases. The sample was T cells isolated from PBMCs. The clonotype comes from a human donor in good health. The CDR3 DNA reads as TGTGCCAGCAGTTTTTCCGGACAGGGGGGCAACTACGAGCAGTACTTC. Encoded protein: CASSFSGQGGNYEQYF.